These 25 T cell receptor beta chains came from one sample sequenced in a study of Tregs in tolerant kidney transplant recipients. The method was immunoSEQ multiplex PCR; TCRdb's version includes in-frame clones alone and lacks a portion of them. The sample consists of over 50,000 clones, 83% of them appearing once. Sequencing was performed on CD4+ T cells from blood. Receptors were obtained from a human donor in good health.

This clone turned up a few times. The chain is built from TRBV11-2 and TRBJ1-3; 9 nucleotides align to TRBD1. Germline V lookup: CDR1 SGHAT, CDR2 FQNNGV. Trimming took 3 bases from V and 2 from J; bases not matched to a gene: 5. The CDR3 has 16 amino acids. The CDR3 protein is CASSLGTGRPGNTIYF. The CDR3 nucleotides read TGTGCCAGCAGCTTGGGGACAGGGCGACCTGGAAACACCATATATTTT.

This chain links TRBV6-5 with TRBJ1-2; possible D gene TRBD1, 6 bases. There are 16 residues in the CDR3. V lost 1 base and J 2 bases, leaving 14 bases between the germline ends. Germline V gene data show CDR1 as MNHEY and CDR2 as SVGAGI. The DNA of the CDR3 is TGTGCCAGCAGTTACTTCCCAGGGGAAGGGAACTATGGCTACACCTTC. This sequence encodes CASSYFPGEGNYGYTF.

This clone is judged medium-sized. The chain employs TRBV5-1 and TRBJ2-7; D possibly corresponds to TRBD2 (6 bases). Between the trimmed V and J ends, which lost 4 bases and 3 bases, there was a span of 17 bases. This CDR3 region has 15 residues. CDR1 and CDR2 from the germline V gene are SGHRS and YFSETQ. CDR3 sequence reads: CASSAGLRGLYEQYF. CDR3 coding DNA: TGCGCCAGCAGCGCGGGACTGCGAGGGCTCTACGAGCAGTACTTC.

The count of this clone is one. The CDR3 region has the DNA TGTGCCAGCAGCGGGGGAGGGTGGTACCAAGAGACCCAGTACTTC. Translated, it gives CASSGGGWYQETQYF. This chain links TRBV9 with TRBJ2-5; 7 nucleotides line up with TRBD2. CDR3 length: 15 amino acids. From germline, CDR1 is SGDLS and CDR2 YYNGEE. V lost 3 bases and J lost 0; bases outside the gene matches: 5.

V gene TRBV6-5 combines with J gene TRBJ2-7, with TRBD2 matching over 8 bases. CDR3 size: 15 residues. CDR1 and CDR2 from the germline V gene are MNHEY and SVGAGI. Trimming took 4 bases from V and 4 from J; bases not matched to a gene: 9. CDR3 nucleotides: TGTGCCAGCAGTTCTCCGAGCGGGAGTGAGTACGAGCAGTACTTC. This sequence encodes CASSSPSGSEYEQYF.

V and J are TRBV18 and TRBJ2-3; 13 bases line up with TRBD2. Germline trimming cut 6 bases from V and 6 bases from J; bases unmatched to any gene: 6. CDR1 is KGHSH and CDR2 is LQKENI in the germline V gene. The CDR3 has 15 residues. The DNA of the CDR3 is TGTGCCAGCTCGAGGACTAGCGGGAGTTCGGATACGCAGTATTTT. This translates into CASSRTSGSSDTQYF. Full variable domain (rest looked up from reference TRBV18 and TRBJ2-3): NAGVMQNPRHLVRRRGQEARLRCSPMKGHSHVYWYRQLPEEGLKFMVYLQKENIIDESGMPKERFSAEFPKEGPSILRIQQVVRGDSAAYFCASSRTSGSSDTQYFGPGTRLTVL.

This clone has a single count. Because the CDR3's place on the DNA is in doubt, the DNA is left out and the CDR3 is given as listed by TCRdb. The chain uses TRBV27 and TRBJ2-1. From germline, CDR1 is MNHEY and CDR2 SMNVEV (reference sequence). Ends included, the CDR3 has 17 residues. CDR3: CASSLIPDPIYFAEQFF.

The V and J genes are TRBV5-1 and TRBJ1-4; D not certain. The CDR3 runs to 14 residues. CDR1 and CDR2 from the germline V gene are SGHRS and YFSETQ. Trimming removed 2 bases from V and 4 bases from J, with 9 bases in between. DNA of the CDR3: TGCGCCAGCAGCTTCTGGTCTGGTAATGAAAAACTGTTTTTT. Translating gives CASSFWSGNEKLFF.

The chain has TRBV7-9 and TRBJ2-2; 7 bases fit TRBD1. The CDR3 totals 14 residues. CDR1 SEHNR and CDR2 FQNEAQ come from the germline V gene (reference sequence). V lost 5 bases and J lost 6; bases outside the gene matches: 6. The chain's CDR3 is CASSPTGIAGELFF. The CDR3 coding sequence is TGTGCCAGCAGCCCGACAGGGATTGCCGGGGAGCTGTTTTTT.

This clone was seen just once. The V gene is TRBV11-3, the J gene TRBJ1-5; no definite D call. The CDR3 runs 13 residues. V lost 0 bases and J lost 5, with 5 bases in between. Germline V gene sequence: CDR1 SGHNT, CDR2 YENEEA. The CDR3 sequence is CASSLDPYQPQHF. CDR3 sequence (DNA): TGTGCCAGCAGCTTAGATCCTTATCAGCCCCAGCATTTT.

The CDR3 loop is CASSEQGAGYGYTF. In nucleotides, the CDR3 is TGTGCCAGCAGCGAACAGGGGGCGGGCTATGGCTACACCTTC. The rearrangement links TRBV6-1 to TRBJ1-2; 9 nucleotides match TRBD1. Germline lookup yields CDR1 MNHNS and CDR2 SASEGT. The trim removed 6 bases at V and 4 bases at J, leaving 6 bases unmatched. The CDR3 loop spans 14 amino acids.

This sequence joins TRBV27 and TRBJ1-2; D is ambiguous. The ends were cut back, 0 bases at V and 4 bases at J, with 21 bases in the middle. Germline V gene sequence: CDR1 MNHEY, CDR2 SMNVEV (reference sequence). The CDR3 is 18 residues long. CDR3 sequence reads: CASSLSSGRPRGIYGYTF. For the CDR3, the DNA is TGTGCCAGCAGTTTATCTAGCGGGAGGCCCCGGGGAATCTATGGCTACACCTTC.

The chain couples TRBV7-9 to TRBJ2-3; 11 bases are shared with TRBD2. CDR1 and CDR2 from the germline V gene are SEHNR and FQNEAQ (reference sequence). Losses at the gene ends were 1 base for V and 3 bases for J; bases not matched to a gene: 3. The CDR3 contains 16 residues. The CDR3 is CASSLEGLAATDTQYF. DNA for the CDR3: TGTGCCAGCAGCTTAGAGGGACTAGCGGCTACAGATACGCAGTATTTT.

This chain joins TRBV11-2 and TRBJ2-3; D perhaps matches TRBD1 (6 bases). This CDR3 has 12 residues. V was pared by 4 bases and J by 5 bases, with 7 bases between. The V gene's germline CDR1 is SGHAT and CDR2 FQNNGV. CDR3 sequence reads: CASSSGVDTQYF. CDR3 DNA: TGTGCCAGCAGCTCAGGGGTAGATACGCAGTATTTT.

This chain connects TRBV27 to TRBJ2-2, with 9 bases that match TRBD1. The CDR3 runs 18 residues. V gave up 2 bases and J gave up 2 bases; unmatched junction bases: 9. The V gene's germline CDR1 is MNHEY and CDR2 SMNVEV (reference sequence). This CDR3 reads CASSLTRDRVGNTGELFF. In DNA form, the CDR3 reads TGTGCCAGCAGTTTAACCCGGGACAGGGTGGGTAACACCGGGGAGCTGTTTTTT.

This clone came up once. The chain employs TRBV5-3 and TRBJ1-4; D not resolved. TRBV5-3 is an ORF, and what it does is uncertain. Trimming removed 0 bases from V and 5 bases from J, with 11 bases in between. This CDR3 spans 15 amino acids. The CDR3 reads CARSLAQVPNEKLFF. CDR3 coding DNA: TGTGCCAGAAGCTTGGCTCAGGTGCCGAATGAAAAACTGTTTTTT.

CDR3 DNA: TGTGCCAGCAGCCCGCTCAGGGGGGGTTACAATGAGCAGTTCTTC. Translated: CASSPLRGGYNEQFF. The V and J genes are TRBV7-3 and TRBJ2-1; D may be TRBD1 or TRBD2 (7 bases each). V was shortened by 5 bases and J by 4 bases, with 15 bases between the two germline ends. The germline gives CDR1 SGHTA, CDR2 FQGTGA. This CDR3 has 15 residues.

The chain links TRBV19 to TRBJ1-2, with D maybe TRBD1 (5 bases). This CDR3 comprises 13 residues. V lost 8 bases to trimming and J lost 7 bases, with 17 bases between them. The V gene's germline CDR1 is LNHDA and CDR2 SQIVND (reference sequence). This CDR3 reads CASYTGGKGGYTF. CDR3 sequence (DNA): TGTGCCAGTTATACGGGGGGGAAGGGTGGCTACACCTTC.

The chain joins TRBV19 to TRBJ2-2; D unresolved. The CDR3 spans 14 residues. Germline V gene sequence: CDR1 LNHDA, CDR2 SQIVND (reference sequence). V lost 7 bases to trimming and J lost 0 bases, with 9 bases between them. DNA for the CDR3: TGTGCCAGTATCGGGCGGACGAACACCGGGGAGCTGTTTTTT. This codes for CASIGRTNTGELFF.

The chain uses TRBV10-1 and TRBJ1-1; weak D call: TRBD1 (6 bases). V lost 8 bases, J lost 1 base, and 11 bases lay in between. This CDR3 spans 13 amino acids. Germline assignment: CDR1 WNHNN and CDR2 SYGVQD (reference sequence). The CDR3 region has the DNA TGCGCCAGCTTGGACAGCCCGAACACTGAAGCTTTCTTT. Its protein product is CASLDSPNTEAFF.

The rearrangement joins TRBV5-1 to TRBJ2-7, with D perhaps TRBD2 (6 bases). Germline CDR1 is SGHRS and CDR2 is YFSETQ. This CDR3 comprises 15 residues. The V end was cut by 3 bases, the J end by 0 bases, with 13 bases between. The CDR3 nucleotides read TGCGCCAGCAGCTCGGGACTTTTGAGCTCCTACGAGCAGTACTTC. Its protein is CASSSGLLSSYEQYF.

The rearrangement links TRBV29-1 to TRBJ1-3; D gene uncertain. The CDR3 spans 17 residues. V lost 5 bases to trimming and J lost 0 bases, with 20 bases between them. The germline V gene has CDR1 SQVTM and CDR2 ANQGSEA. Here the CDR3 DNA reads TGCAGCGTTCCGACCCCATGCCGGGGAAGCTCTGGAAACACCATATATTTT. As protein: CSVPTPCRGSSGNTIYF.

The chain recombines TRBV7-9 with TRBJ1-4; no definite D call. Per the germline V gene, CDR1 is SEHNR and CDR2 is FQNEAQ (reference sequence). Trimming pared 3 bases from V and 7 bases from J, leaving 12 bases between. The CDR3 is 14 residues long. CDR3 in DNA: TGTGCCAGCAGCTTCCCATTTGGCTCTGAAAAACTGTTTTTT. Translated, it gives CASSFPFGSEKLFF.

CDR3 loop: CSAQARTQYF. CDR3 nucleotide sequence: TGCAGTGCTCAGGCCCGTACGCAGTATTTT. The V and J genes are TRBV20-1 and TRBJ2-3; D unresolved. CDR1 and CDR2 (germline): DFQATT, SNEGSKA (reference sequence). CDR3 size: 10 residues. With 5 bases removed from V and 8 bases from J, the gap between germline ends came to 8 bases.

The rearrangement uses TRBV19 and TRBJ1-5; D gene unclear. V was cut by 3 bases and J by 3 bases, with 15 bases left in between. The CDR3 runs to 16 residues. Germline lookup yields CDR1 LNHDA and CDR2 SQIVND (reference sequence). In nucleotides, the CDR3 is TGTGCCAGTAGTATTTCGCCATGGACGGTCAATCAGCCCCAGCATTTT. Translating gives CASSISPWTVNQPQHF.